This T cell receptor (beta chain) was profiled in a study of blood T cell repertoires in COVID-19. At the level of the study: Samples taken during acute and convalescent COVID-19 were collected in the United States, Italy and Spain. Sample material is recorded as cDNA or gDNA derived from T cells, B-cell-depleted T cells, or PBMCs.

Original handling: Scientists estimated how many nucleated cells there were by amplifying reference gene primers. The protocol was immunoSEQ multiplex PCR, while the TCRdb copy is restricted to in-frame clones and leaves out a portion. V, J and clone size were drawn from that table, and D and trimming were deduced from the DNA. Seen here are 180,000 or so clones, 88% observed once, and the top ten hold 1.5% to 2%. The CDR3 has 14 residues. V lost 6 bases and J lost 3, with 11 bases in between. The germline V gene encodes CDR1 SNHLY and CDR2 FYNNEI. The sequencing sample was made of peripheral blood. The J gene is TRBJ1-4, the V gene TRBV2, with a tentative D call TRBD1 (6 bases). The clonotype was recovered from a man aged 18 to 35 with active or convalescent COVID-19. CDR3 sequence (DNA): TGTGCCAGCAGAGGGACAAGCCCTAATGAAAAACTGTTTTTT. Translation gives CASRGTSPNEKLFF.